The clone carrying this TCR beta chain showed up many times. The antigen is not known. Produced via immunoSEQ multiplex PCR; TCRdb's table is partial and in-frame only. The sample shows about 45,000 clones, around 80% of them seen only once. This sample was taken from a study of vaccination effects on CD4 cells after COVID-19. Sequencing was preceded by expansion of antigen-specific CD4+ T cells with viral peptide pools in the ViraFEST assay. Following culture for roughly 10 days, CD4+ T cells were isolated. The infection with SARS-CoV-2 (confirmed by PCR) occurred in this person between March and December 2020. Trimming took 8 bases from V and 12 from J, leaving 17 bases between them. The CDR3 spans 13 residues. Germline CDR1 SNHLY, CDR2 FYNNEI.

The sequence derives from a human donor who had a prior SARS-CoV-2 infection. The rearrangement uses TRBV2 and TRBJ1-6, with D possibly TRBD1 on 5 matching bases. The source was CD4+ T cells from PBMCs cultured with a peptide pool, collected before COVID-19 vaccination. CDR3 coding DNA: TGTGCCAGCCGCCGCGGGGCACTTCAACCCCTCCACTTT. Encoded protein: CASRRGALQPLHF.